Detailed here is one TCR beta chain. Germline CDR1 is SNHLY and CDR2 is FYNNEI. The germline V and J ends were trimmed by 7 bases and 10 bases, with 21 bases remaining between them. The CDR3 has 14 residues. This entry is derived from a study of shared clonotypes between healthy human individuals. Original handling: Without quality scores, immunoSEQ junctional reads could not be filtered like full-length reads. The repertoire was sequenced with immunoSEQ multiplex PCR; TCRdb's copy has only in-frame clones and lacks some. V, J and clone size were drawn from that table, and D and trimming were deduced from the DNA. The sample includes fewer than 650,000 clones, roughly four fifths of them seen just once. All participating donors were Caucasian adults from Nashville, Tennessee.

Sequencing was performed on PBMCs. The V call is TRBV2, the J call TRBJ2-3; tentative D call: TRBD2 (6 bases). The clonotype comes from a middle-aged woman in good health. Some clones in this sample may be carry-over from other donors' samples. In DNA, the CDR3 is TGTGCCAGCAATGTGCAGGGAACCGGGACTCCGCAGTATTTT. Translation gives CASNVQGTGTPQYF.